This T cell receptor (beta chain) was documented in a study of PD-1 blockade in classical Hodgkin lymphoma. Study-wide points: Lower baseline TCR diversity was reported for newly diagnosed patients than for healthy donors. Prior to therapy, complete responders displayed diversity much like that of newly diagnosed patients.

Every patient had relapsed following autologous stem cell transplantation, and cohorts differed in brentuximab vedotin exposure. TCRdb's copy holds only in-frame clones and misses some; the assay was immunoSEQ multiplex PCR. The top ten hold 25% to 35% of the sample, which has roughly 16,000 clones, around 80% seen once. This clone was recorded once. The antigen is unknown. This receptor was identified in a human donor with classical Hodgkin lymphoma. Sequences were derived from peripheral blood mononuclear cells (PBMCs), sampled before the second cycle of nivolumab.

CDR3 in amino acids: CASSPNPSGASPFF. Written as DNA, the CDR3 is TGTGCCAGCAGCCCTAACCCCTCCGGGGCGTCCCCTTTCTTT. This sequence joins TRBV7-2 and TRBJ1-1, with D possibly being TRBD1 (5 bases). CDR3 length equals 14 residues. Trimming removed 5 bases from V and 12 bases from J, with 22 bases in between. Germline CDR1 SGHTA, CDR2 FQGNSA.